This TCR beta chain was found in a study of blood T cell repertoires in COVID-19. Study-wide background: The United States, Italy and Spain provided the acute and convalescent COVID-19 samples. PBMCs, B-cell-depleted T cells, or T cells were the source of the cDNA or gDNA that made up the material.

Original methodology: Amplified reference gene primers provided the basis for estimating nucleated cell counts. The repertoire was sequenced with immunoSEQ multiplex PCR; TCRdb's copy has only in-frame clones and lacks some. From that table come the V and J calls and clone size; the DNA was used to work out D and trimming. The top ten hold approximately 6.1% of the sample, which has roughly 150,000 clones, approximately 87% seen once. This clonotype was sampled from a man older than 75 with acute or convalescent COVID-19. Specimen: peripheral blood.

The CDR3 spells CASSLRRASQLFF. CDR3 DNA sequence: TGTGCCAGCAGTCTAAGGCGGGCCAGCCAACTGTTTTTT. V gene TRBV7-6 combines with J gene TRBJ1-4; no firm D call. Germline lookup yields CDR1 SGHVS and CDR2 FNYEAQ. The CDR3 spans 13 residues. V lost 6 bases, J lost 12 bases, and 17 bases lay in between.